The 15 T cell receptor beta chains reported below all come from one sample, sequenced in a study of blood T cell repertoires in COVID-19. Sequencing used immunoSEQ multiplex PCR; TCRdb keeps in-frame clones, though not all of them. Of 40,000 to 55,000 clones in the sample, about 90% were seen once. Sample: peripheral blood. These receptors came from a human donor in a cohort sampled during active COVID-19.

This chain links TRBV25-1 with TRBJ2-5; D ambiguous. The germline CDR1 and CDR2 sequences are MGHDK and SYGVNS. This CDR3 is built from 13 residues. The V and J ends lost 4 bases and 1 base respectively, with 7 bases between them. CDR3 protein: CASSGSTQETQYF. For the CDR3, the DNA is TGTGCCAGCAGTGGCTCTACCCAAGAGACCCAGTACTTC.

The chain links TRBV7-9 to TRBJ2-7, with 8 bases that match TRBD1. This CDR3 contains 15 residues. Trimming at V came to 5 bases and at J to 2 bases, leaving 8 bases not matched to a gene. Germline loops: CDR1 SEHNR, CDR2 FQNEAQ (reference sequence). CDR3 bases: TGTGCCAGCAGCACGACAGGGGCCCGTGCCTACGAGCAGTACTTC. Residues: CASSTTGARAYEQYF. Full variable domain (missing parts from reference TRBV7-9 and TRBJ2-7): DTGVSQNPRHKITKRGQNVTFRCDPISEHNRLYWYRQTLGQGPEFLTYFQNEAQLEKSRLLSDRFSAERPKGSFSTLEIQRTEQGDSAMYLCASSTTGARAYEQYFGPGTRLTVT.

V and J are TRBV7-2 and TRBJ1-3; TRBD1 agrees at 8 bases. Germline assignment: CDR1 SGHTA and CDR2 FQGNSA. Trimming removed 4 bases from V and 0 bases from J; junction bases left unmatched: 11. This CDR3 spans 18 amino acids. For the CDR3, the DNA is TGTGCCAGCAGCTCAACCGGGACAGGACGTACCTCTGGAAACACCATATATTTT. Translation: CASSSTGTGRTSGNTIYF.

The J gene is TRBJ1-2, the V gene TRBV4-3, with 9 bases matching TRBD1. Trimming removed 0 bases from V and 2 bases from J; junction bases left unmatched: 4. The CDR3 is made up of 16 amino acids. Germline CDR1 is LGHNA and CDR2 is YSLEER. The CDR3 here is CASSQDWGQGNYGYTF. The CDR3 nucleotides read TGCGCCAGCAGCCAAGATTGGGGACAGGGAAACTATGGCTACACCTTC.

The chain combines TRBV28 with TRBJ2-7; D unresolved. The CDR3 extends over 12 amino acids. The germline V gene encodes CDR1 MDHEN and CDR2 SYDVKM. V was shortened by 8 bases and J by 0 bases, with 8 bases between the two germline ends. The CDR3 DNA follows: TGTGCCAGCCGACTGAGCTCCTACGAGCAGTACTTC. It codes for CASRLSSYEQYF.

V gene TRBV11-2 combines with J gene TRBJ2-7, with D unclear. Germline V CDR1 and CDR2: SGHAT, FQNNGV. The CDR3 is 11 residues long. V was pared by 5 bases and J by 3 bases, with 5 bases between. In DNA form, the CDR3 reads TGTGCCAGCAGCCAAAACTACGAGCAGTACTTC. It translates to CASSQNYEQYF.

J is TRBJ2-3 and V is TRBV18; weak D call: TRBD1 (5 bases). Germline V lookup: CDR1 KGHSH, CDR2 LQKENI. Trimming removed 4 bases at V and 1 base at J, with 15 bases between. The CDR3 has 16 amino acids. The CDR3 DNA sequence: TGTGCCAGCTCACTGCGGTGGGGCGAACGCACAGATACGCAGTATTTT. Protein: CASSLRWGERTDTQYF.

The chain joins TRBV5-8 to TRBJ2-3; a weak D match, TRBD2 (6 bases). Germline V gene data show CDR1 as SGHTS and CDR2 as YDEGEE. V lost 2 bases and J 3 bases, leaving 16 bases between the germline ends. The CDR3 spans 16 residues. CDR3 nucleotide sequence: TGTGCCAGCAGCTTTCGCGCTGGAGGGACGACAGATACGCAGTATTTT. Protein sequence: CASSFRAGGTTDTQYF.

The chain uses TRBV12-3 or TRBV12-4 and TRBJ1-5, with TRBD1 identical over 10 bases. After removal of 6 bases from V and 4 bases from J, the junction contained 0 bases not matched to a gene. This CDR3 region has 13 residues. The CDR3 bases are TGTGCCAGCAGGGGACAGGGGAATCAGCCCCAGCATTTT. It encodes CASRGQGNQPQHF.

V usage is TRBV20-1 and J usage is TRBJ2-7; D may be TRBD1 (7 bases). The CDR3 is 13 amino acids. The ends were cut back, 3 bases at V and 3 bases at J, with 12 bases in the middle. Germline values: CDR1 DFQATT, CDR2 SNEGSKA (reference sequence). The CDR3 sequence: CSASTGEDYEQYF. DNA for the CDR3: TGCAGTGCTAGTACAGGGGAGGACTACGAGCAGTACTTC.

This chain connects TRBV7-2 to TRBJ2-1, with D possibly matching TRBD2 (5 bases). Germline-derived CDR1 and CDR2 are SGHTA and FQGNSA. This CDR3 spans 15 amino acids. V was pared by 1 base and J by 0 bases, with 7 bases between. The CDR3 spells CASSLGRGSYNEQFF. DNA for the CDR3: TGTGCCAGCAGCTTAGGACGGGGCTCCTACAATGAGCAGTTCTTC.

The chain uses TRBV7-2 and TRBJ1-2, with D perhaps TRBD1 (6 bases). V was clipped by 3 bases and J by 8 bases, with 19 bases between them. Germline assignment: CDR1 SGHTA and CDR2 FQGNSA. The CDR3 has 15 amino acids. CDR3 DNA sequence: TGTGCCAGCAGCTTTGCCGGGACACCAGGGAAAGGCTACACCTTC. Its protein product is CASSFAGTPGKGYTF.

The CDR3 coding sequence is TGTGCCAGCGGGGCACCTTACACAGATACGCAGTATTTT. It encodes CASGAPYTDTQYF. V and J are TRBV2 and TRBJ2-3; possible D gene TRBD1, 5 bases. V gave up 8 bases and J gave up 2 bases, with 11 bases separating them. The CDR3 loop spans 13 amino acids. Germline V gives CDR1 SNHLY, CDR2 FYNNEI.

The chain's CDR3 is CASSVAGTEGEQYF. As DNA, the CDR3 is TGTGCCAGCAGCGTAGCTGGGACTGAGGGAGAGCAGTACTTC. J is TRBJ2-7 and V is TRBV9; D possibly corresponds to TRBD2 (6 bases). Germline lookup yields CDR1 SGDLS and CDR2 YYNGEE. Deletions cut 0 bases from V and 7 bases from J, with 14 bases between. The CDR3 sequence is 14 residues long.

For this clone: At one of its ends the junction is not consistent with the germline gene, which may arise from a read error. The chain has TRBV4-1 and TRBJ1-2; a possible D gene is TRBD1 (6 bases). The CDR3 length is 13 residues. The V gene's germline CDR1 is MGHRA and CDR2 YSYEKL. In nucleotides, the CDR3 is TGCGCCAGCAGCCAAGTGAGGGATTTTCAGGGGTACTTC. This codes for CASSQVRDFQGYF.